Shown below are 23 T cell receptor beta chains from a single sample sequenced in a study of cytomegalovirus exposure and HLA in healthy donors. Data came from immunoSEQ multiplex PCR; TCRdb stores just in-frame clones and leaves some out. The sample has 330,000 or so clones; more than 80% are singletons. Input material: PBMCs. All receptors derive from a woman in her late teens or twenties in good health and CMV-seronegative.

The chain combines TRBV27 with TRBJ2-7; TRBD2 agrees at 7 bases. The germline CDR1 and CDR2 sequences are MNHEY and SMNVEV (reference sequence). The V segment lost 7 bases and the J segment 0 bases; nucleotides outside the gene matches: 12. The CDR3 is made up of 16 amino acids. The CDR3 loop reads CASTLSGTHSSYEQYF. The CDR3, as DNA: TGTGCCAGCACCCTGAGCGGGACTCATAGCTCCTACGAGCAGTACTTC.

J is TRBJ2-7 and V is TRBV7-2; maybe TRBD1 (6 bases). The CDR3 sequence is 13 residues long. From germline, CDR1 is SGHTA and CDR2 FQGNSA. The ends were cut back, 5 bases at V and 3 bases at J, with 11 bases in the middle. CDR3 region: CASSELTGYEQYF. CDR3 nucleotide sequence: TGTGCCAGCAGCGAACTGACAGGCTACGAGCAGTACTTC.

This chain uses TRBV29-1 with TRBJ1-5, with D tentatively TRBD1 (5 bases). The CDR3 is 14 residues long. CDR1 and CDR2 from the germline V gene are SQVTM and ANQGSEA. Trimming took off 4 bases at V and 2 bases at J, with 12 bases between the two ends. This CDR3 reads CSVGQGSGNQPQHF. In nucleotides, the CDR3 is TGCAGCGTTGGGCAGGGAAGTGGCAATCAGCCCCAGCATTTT.

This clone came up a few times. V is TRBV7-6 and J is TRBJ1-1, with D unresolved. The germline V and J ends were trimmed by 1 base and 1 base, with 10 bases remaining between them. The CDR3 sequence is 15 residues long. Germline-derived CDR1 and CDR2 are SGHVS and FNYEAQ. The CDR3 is CASSLGPGPNTEAFF. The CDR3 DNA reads TGTGCCAGCAGCTTAGGCCCGGGTCCGAACACTGAAGCTTTCTTT.

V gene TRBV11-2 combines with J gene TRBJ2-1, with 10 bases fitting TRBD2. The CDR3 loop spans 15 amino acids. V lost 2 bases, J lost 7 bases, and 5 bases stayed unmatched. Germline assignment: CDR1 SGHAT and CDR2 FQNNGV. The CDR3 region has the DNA TGTGCCAGCAGCTTACAAGCGGGAGGGTCTAATGAGCAGTTCTTC. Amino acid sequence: CASSLQAGGSNEQFF.

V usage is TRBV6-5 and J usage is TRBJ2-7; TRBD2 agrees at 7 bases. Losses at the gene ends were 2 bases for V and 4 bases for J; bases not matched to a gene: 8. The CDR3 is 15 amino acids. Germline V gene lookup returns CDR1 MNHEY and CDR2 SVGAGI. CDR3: CASSYRAGAGYEQYF. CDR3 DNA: TGTGCCAGCAGTTACCGGGCGGGAGCGGGTTACGAGCAGTACTTC.

The CDR3: CASRTGTVSYNEQFF. The CDR3 nucleotides read TGTGCCAGCAGGACCGGGACAGTGTCCTACAATGAGCAGTTCTTC. The chain uses TRBV27 and TRBJ2-1; TRBD1 agrees at 7 bases. Per the germline V gene, CDR1 is MNHEY and CDR2 is SMNVEV (reference sequence). Germline trimming cut 6 bases from V and 1 base from J; bases unmatched to any gene: 6. The CDR3 sequence is 15 residues long.

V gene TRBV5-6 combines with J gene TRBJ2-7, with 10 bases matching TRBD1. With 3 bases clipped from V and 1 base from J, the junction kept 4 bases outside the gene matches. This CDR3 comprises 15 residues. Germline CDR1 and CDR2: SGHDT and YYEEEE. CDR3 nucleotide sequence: TGTGCCAGCAGCTCCCGACAGGGGGCTTCCTACGAGCAGTACTTC. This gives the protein CASSSRQGASYEQYF.

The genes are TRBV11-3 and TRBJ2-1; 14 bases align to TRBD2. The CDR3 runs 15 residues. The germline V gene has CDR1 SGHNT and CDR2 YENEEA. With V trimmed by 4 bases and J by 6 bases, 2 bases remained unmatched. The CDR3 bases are TGTGCCAGCAGCTCCGGGACTAGCGGGAGCAATGAGCAGTTCTTC. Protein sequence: CASSSGTSGSNEQFF.

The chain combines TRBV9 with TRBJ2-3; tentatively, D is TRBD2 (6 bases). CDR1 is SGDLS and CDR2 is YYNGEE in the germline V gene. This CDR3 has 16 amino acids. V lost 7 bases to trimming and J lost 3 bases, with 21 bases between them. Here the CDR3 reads CASEDSGPEGTDTQYF. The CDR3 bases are TGTGCCAGCGAAGATAGCGGCCCCGAGGGGACAGATACGCAGTATTTT.

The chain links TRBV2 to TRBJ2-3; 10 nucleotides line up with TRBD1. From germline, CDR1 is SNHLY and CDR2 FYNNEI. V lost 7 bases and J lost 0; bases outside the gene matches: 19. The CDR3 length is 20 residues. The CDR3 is CASTYLGQGSGGTSTDTQYF. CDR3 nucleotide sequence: TGTGCCAGCACCTATCTGGGACAGGGGTCGGGCGGGACTAGCACAGATACGCAGTATTTT.

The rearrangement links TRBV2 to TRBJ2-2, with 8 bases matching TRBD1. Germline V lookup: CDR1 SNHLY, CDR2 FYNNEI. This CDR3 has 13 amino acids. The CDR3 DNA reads TGTCCCGACAGGGGCAGGAACACCGGGGAGCTGTTTTTT. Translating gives CPDRGRNTGELFF.

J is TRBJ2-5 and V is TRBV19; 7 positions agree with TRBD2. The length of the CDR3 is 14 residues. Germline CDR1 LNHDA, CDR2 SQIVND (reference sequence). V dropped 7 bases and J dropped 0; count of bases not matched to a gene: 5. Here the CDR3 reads CASTDSGYQETQYF. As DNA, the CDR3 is TGTGCCAGTACAGATAGCGGGTACCAAGAGACCCAGTACTTC.

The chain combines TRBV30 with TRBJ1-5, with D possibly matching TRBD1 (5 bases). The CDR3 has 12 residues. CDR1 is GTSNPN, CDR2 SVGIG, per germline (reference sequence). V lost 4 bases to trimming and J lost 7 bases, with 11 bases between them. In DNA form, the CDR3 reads TGTGCCTGGAACAGGAGGGACCAGCCCCAGCATTTT. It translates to CAWNRRDQPQHF.

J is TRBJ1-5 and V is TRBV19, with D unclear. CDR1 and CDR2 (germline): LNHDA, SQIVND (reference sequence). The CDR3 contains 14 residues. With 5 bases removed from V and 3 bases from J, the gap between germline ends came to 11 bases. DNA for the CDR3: TGTGCCAGTAGTCCCGGGATCAACAATCAGCCCCAGCATTTT. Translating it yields CASSPGINNQPQHF.

The CDR3 loop is CASSVLAGVETQYF. CDR3 nucleotides: TGTGCCAGCAGCGTGCTAGCGGGTGTGGAGACCCAGTACTTC. The genes are TRBV9 and TRBJ2-5; 8 nucleotides align to TRBD2. V lost 2 bases and J lost 5; bases outside the gene matches: 5. Per germline, CDR1 SGDLS and CDR2 YYNGEE. The CDR3 runs 14 residues.

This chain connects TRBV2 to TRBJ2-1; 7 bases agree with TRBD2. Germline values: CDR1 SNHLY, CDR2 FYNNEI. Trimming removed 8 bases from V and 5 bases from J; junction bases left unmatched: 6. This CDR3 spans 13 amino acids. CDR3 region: CASGRGSNNEQFF. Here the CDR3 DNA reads TGTGCCAGCGGGAGGGGTAGTAACAATGAGCAGTTCTTC.

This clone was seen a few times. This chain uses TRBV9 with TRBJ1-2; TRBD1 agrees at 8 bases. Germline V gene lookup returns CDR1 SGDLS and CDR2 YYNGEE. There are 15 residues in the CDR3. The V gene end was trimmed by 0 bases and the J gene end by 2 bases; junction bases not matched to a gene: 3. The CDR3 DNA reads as TGTGCCAGCAGCGTAGAGCAGGGGGCGAACTATGGCTACACCTTC. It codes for CASSVEQGANYGYTF.

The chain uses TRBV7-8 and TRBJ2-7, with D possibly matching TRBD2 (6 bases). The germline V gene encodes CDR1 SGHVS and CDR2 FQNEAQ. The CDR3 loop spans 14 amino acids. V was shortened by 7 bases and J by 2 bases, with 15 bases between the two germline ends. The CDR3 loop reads CASMEGHLTYEQYF. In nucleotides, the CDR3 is TGTGCCAGCATGGAGGGTCACCTCACCTACGAGCAGTACTTC.

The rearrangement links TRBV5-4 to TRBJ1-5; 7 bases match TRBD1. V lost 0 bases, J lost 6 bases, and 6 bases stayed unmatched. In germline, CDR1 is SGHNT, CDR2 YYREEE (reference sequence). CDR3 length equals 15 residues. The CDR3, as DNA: TGTGCCAGCAGCTTGGGACCGCCAGGGGGTCAGCCCCAGCATTTT. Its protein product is CASSLGPPGGQPQHF.

This CDR3 is CASSSQTSGNYNEQFF. CDR3 sequence (DNA): TGCGCCAGCAGCTCTCAGACTAGCGGCAACTACAATGAGCAGTTCTTC. This chain connects TRBV5-1 to TRBJ2-1, with 9 bases aligning to TRBD2. The CDR3 totals 16 residues. V shed 3 bases and J 3 bases; nucleotides not matched to a gene: 7. CDR1 is SGHRS and CDR2 is YFSETQ in the germline V gene. Based on the CDR3 plus reference TRBV5-1 and TRBJ2-1, the full variable domain is KAGVTQTPRYLIKTRGQQVTLSCSPISGHRSVSWYQQTPGQGLQFLFEYFSETQRNKGNFPGRFSGRQFSNSRSEMNVSTLELGDSALYLCASSSQTSGNYNEQFFGPGTRLTVL.

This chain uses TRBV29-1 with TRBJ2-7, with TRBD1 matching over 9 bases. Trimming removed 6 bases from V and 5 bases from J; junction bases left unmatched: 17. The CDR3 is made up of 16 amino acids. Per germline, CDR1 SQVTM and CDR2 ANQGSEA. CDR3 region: CSVDLDRGKGHNEQYF. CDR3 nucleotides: TGCAGCGTGGATCTAGACAGGGGGAAGGGGCACAACGAGCAGTACTTC.

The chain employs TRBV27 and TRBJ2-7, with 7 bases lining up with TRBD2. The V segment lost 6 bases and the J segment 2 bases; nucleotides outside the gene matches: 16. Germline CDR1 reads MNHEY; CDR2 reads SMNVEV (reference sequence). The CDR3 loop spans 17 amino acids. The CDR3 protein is CASSRWGGAETPYEQYF. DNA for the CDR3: TGTGCCAGCAGCCGGTGGGGGGGTGCGGAGACCCCCTACGAGCAGTACTTC.